A selection of T cell receptor beta chains follows, all from one sample in a study of identical twins. TCRdb processed the 5' RACE reads anew with MiXCR; each CDR3 protein has one entry. There are roughly 1.6 million distinct CDR3 sequences in the sample; roughly 35% occur only once, and more than 0.25% lies in the top ten. The sequenced sample was cord blood. The receptors stem from a newborn girl in good health. Both conserved end residues are part of each CDR3. Each record gives: V gene, D gene, CDR3 protein. The D gene is left open where the match is weak.

>TRBV20-1|TRBD2
CSASLAGPNTGELFF
>TRBV27|-
CASSPGGLQFF
>TRBV10-3|TRBD1
CAISESTGGNTEAFF
>TRBV2|-
CASSEGGAVTDTQYF
>TRBV7-9|-
CASSLEGGAAYEQYF
>TRBV6-1|-
CASSVYLTGNYGYTF
>TRBV4-1|TRBD2
CASSQPRFSGTTDTQYF
>TRBV20-1|-
CSASLDRPFTYEQYF
>TRBV7-9|-
CASSLRRQFPNYGYTF
>TRBV11-2|-
CASSLDYATRGYF
>TRBV11-1|-
CASSSSVRVLATNTEAFF
>TRBV3-1|TRBD2
CASSPRLAGVETQYF
>TRBV19|-
CASLSGGNYGYTF
>TRBV3-1|-
CASSRVGGAENEQFF
>TRBV10-3|-
CAISDFQVSYEQYF
>TRBV12-3/TRBV12-4|TRBD2
CASSFPRSGSASTDTQYF
>TRBV3-1|-
CASSQDRTFGSPLHF
>TRBV10-3|TRBD1
CAISEPETGTGGTGELFF
>TRBV6-5|TRBD1
CASSIGQGNRYEQYF
>TRBV7-9|-
CASRRDRSEQFF
>TRBV7-2|TRBD1
CASSRFGTASTDTQYF
>TRBV20-1|-
CSARDKGPTDTQYF
>TRBV7-6|-
CASSLTREMNTEAFF
>TRBV7-2|TRBD2
CASSLAGLSREQYF
>TRBV5-6|-
CASSFGTGTEAFF
>TRBV4-1|-
CASSQETLAAGELFF
>TRBV2|-
CASLTALSTDTQYF
>TRBV14|TRBD1
CASSRGQRLNTEAFF
>TRBV3-1|TRBD1
CASSPTGRKETQYF
>TRBV9|TRBD1
CASSPRDRGYYEQYF
>TRBV28|TRBD2
CASSFVAGGLYSYEQYF
>TRBV13|TRBD2
CASSLVPSGRTNEQYF
>TRBV27|-
CASSLSGGRVSAETQYF
>TRBV7-2|-
CASSFSGNSYEQYF
>TRBV9|TRBD2
CASSVVPSGSRYTGELFF
>TRBV7-9|-
CASSPRGRSNANYGYTF
>TRBV6-6|TRBD2
CASSSGLAGMYNEQYF
>TRBV20-1|TRBD2
CSARRKVSGDYEQYF
>TRBV28|-
CASSRTAPDGKLFF
>TRBV6-1|-
CASSRLDSSYEQYF
>TRBV19|TRBD1
CASSGTGDVYGYTF
>TRBV3-1|-
CASSQDPRGENEQFF